The present entry profiles one TCR beta chain with its context. Measured with immunoSEQ multiplex PCR; TCRdb has only the in-frame clones, and not every one. The sample has about 92,000 clones, 83% seen once. The CDR3 is 15 residues long. Germline CDR1 reads SGDLS; CDR2 reads YYNGEE. V lost 6 bases and J 6 bases, leaving 21 bases between the germline ends. This sample was taken from a study of a mutant IDH1 vaccine in newly diagnosed glioma. Overall study context: Radiotherapy, temozolomide, or both had been given previously, and both were given to most.

Time point: baseline, week 1 (first vaccination visit). Treatment described: pre-vaccination baseline after standard-of-care therapy. The chain employs TRBV9 and TRBJ1-2; the D gene is possibly TRBD1 (5 bases). This clonotype originated in a woman aged 45-60 years with glioma. Here the sequenced sample was PBMCs, taken from a glioma patient treated with radiotherapy, temozolomide or both. The chain's CDR3 is CASTRRPGMSDGYTF. CDR3 coding DNA: TGTGCCAGCACCCGTAGACCAGGGATGTCGGATGGCTACACCTTC.